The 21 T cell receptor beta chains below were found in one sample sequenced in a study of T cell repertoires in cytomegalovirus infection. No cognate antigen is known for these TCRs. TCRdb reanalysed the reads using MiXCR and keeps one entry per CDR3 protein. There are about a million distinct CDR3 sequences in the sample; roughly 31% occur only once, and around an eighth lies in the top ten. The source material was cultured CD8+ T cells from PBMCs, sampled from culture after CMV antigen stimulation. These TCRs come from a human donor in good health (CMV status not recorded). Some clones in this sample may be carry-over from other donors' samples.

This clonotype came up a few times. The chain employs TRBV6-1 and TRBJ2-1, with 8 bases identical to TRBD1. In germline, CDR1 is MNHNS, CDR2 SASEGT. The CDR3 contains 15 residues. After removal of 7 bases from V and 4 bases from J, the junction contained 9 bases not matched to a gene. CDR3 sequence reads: CASTKFQGAYNEQFF. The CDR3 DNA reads TGTGCCAGCACCAAGTTTCAGGGGGCATACAATGAGCAGTTCTTC.

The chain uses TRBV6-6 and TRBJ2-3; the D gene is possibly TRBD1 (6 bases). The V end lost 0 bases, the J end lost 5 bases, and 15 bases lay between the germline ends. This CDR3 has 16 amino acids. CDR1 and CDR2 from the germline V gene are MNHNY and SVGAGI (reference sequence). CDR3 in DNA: TGTGCCAGCAGTTACTCGAGGCAGGGGATAGAAGATACGCAGTATTTT. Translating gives CASSYSRQGIEDTQYF.

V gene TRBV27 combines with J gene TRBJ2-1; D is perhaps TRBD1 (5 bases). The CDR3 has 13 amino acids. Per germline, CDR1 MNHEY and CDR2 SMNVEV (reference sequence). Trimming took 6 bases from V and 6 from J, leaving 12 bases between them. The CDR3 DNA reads TGTGCCAGCAGCACCTCCAGGGTCAATGAGCAGTTCTTC. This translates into CASSTSRVNEQFF.

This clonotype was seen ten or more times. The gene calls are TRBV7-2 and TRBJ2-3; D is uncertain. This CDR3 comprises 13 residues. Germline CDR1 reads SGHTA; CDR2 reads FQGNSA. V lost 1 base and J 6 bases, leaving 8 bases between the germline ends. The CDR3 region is CASSLGGRDTQYF. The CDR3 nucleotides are TGTGCCAGCAGCTTAGGGGGTCGGGATACGCAGTATTTT.

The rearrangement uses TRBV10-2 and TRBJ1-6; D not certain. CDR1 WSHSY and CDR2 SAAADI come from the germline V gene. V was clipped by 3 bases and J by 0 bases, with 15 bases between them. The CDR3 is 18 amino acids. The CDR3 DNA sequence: TGCGCCAGCAGTGAAGAGTTGGTGACGAGCTCCTATAATTCACCCCTCCACTTT. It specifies CASSEELVTSSYNSPLHF.

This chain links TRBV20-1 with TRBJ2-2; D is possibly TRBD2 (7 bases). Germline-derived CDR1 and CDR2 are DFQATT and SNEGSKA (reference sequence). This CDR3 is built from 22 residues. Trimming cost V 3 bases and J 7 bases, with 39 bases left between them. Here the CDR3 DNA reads TGCAGTGCTAGTCCCCCTTTCCAAGACGGGGGATTTACGGGGGGCCCCGTCGGGGAGCTGTTTTTT. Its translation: CSASPPFQDGGFTGGPVGELFF.

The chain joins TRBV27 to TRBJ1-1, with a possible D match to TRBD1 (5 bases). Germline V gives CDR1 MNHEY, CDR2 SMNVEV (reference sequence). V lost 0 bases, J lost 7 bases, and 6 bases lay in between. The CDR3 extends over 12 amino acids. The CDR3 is CASSLSRGEAFF. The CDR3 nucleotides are TGTGCCAGCAGTTTATCGAGGGGTGAAGCTTTCTTT.

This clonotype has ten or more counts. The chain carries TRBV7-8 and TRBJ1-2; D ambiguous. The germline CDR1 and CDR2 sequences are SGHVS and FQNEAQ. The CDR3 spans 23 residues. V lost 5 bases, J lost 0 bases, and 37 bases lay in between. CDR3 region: CASSVGVRRGGKLSFEANYGYTF. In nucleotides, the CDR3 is TGTGCCAGCAGCGTAGGCGTTAGGCGCGGTGGCAAACTGTCCTTTGAAGCTAACTATGGCTACACCTTC.

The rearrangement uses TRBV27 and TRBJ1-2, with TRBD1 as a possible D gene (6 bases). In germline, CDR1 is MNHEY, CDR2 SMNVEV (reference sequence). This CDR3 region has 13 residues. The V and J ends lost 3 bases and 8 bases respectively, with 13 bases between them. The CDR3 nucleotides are TGTGCCAGCAGTTTGTTACAGGGTGAAGGCTACACCTTC. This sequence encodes CASSLLQGEGYTF.

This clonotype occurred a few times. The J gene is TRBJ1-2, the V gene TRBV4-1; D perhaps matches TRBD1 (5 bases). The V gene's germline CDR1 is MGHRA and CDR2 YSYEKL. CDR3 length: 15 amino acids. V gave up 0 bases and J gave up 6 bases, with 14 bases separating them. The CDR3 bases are TGCGCCAGCAGCCAAGATGAAGGGGTATTCGATGGCTACACCTTC. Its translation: CASSQDEGVFDGYTF.

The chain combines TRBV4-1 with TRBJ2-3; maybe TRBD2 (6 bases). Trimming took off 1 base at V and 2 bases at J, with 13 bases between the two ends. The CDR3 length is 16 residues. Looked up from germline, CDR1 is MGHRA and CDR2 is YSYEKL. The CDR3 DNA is TGCGCCAGCAGCCAAGGCGGGGCCCCTTCCACAGATACGCAGTATTTT. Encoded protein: CASSQGGAPSTDTQYF.

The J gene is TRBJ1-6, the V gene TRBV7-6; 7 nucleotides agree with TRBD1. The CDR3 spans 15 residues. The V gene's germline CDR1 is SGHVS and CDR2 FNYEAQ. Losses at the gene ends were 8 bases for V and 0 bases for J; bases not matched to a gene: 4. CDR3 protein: CASGQDSSYNSPLHF. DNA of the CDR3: TGTGCCAGCGGACAGGACAGCTCCTATAATTCACCCCTCCACTTT.

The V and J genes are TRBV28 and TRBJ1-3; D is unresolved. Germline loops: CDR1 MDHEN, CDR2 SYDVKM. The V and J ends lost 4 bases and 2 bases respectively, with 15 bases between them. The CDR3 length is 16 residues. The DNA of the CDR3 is TGTGCCAGCAGTTCCCCACCTCCGGGAGCTGGAAACACCATATATTTT. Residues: CASSSPPPGAGNTIYF.

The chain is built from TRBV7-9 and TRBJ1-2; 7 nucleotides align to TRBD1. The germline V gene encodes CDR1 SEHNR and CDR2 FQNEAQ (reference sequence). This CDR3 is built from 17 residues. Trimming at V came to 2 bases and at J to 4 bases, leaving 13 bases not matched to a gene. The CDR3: CASSLPLTGKLPYGYTF. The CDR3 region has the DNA TGTGCCAGCAGCTTACCGCTGACAGGGAAATTACCCTATGGCTACACCTTC.

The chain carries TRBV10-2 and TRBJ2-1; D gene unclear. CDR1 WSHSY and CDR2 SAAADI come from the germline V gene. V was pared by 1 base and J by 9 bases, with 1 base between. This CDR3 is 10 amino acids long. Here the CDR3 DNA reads TGCGCCAGCAGTGAGTTTGAGCAGTTCTTC. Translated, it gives CASSEFEQFF.

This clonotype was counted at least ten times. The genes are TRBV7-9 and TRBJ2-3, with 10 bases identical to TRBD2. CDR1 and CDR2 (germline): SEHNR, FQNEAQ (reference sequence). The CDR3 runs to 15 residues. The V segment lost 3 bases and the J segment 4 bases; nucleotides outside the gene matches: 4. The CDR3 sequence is CASSFGTSEADTQYF. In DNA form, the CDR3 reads TGTGCCAGCAGCTTCGGGACTAGCGAAGCAGATACGCAGTATTTT.

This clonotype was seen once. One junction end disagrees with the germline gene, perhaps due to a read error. CDR3 sequence: CANSLLDTASSGNTIYF. CDR3 nucleotides: TGTGCCAACAGCTTATTAGACACAGCGAGCTCTGGAAACACCATATATTTT. The chain employs TRBV7-6 and TRBJ1-3, with D hard to call. The CDR3 sequence is 17 residues long. CDR1 is SGHVS and CDR2 is FNYEAQ in the germline V gene.

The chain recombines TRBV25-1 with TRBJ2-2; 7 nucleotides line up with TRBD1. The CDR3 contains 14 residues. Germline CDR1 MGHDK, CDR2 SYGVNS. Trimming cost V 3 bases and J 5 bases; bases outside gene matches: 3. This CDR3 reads CASSDDRVTGELFF. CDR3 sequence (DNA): TGTGCCAGCAGTGACGACAGGGTAACCGGGGAGCTGTTTTTT.

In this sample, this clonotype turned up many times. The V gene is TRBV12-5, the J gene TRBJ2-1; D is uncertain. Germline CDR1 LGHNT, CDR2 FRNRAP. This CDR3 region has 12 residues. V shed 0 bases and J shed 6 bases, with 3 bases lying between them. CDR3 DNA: TGTGCTAGTGGTTTGGTAGGCAATGAGCAGTTCTTC. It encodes CASGLVGNEQFF.

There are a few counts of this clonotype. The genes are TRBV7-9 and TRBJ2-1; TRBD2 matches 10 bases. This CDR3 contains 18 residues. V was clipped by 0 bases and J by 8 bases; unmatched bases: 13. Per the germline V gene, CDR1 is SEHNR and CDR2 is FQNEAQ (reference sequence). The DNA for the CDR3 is TGTGCCAGCAGCTTAGCGGGCCTAGCGGGGGCCCGTCGGGATGAGCAGTTCTTC. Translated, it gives CASSLAGLAGARRDEQFF.

This CDR3 is CASSQDDFGGSYNSPLHF. CDR3 sequence (DNA): TGCGCCAGCAGCCAAGATGATTTTGGGGGCTCTTACAATTCACCCCTCCACTTT. The chain recombines TRBV4-3 with TRBJ1-6; weak D call: TRBD1 (6 bases). The CDR3 covers 18 residues. Germline V lookup: CDR1 LGHNA, CDR2 YSLEER. V lost 0 bases and J 7 bases, leaving 19 bases between the germline ends.